The 6 T cell receptor beta chains below all came from one sample that was sequenced in a study of blood T cell repertoires in COVID-19. Profiled with immunoSEQ multiplex PCR; TCRdb holds only in-frame clones, not every one. The sample holds fewer than 500,000 clones, roughly nine tenths seen once. The sequenced sample consisted of PBMCs or T cells enriched from blood (not recorded which). These TCRs come from a young man who had recovered from COVID-19.

The rearrangement links TRBV6-5 to TRBJ2-2; a weak D match, TRBD2 (5 bases). Trimming left V 2 bases short and J 5 bases short, with 15 bases between. This CDR3 has 16 amino acids. The V gene's germline CDR1 is MNHEY and CDR2 SVGAGI. The CDR3 coding sequence is TGTGCCAGCAGTTACAACGGCCGTCGAGGGACCGGGGAGCTGTTTTTT. Protein sequence: CASSYNGRRGTGELFF.

J is TRBJ2-7 and V is TRBV19; D perhaps matches TRBD2 (6 bases). The CDR3 is 16 residues long. With 5 bases removed from V and 0 bases from J, the gap between germline ends came to 17 bases. Germline V gene data show CDR1 as LNHDA and CDR2 as SQIVND (reference sequence). The CDR3: CASSPGVPLDSYEQYF. CDR3 DNA sequence: TGTGCCAGTAGTCCGGGGGTGCCCCTCGACTCCTACGAGCAGTACTTC.

The rearrangement uses TRBV19 and TRBJ2-7, with a tentative D call TRBD1 (6 bases). There are 15 residues in the CDR3. Germline-derived CDR1 and CDR2 are LNHDA and SQIVND (reference sequence). Trimming stripped 2 bases from V and 5 bases from J, with 16 bases between. The DNA for the CDR3 is TGTGCCAGTAGTATATTTTTACAGGGTCAAGACGAGCAGTACTTC. Translation gives CASSIFLQGQDEQYF. Supplemented by reference TRBV19 and TRBJ2-7, the full variable domain reads DGGITQSPKYLFRKEGQNVTLSCEQNLNHDAMYWYRQDPGQGLRLIYYSQIVNDFQKGDIAEGYSVSREKKESFPLTVTSAQKNPTAFYLCASSIFLQGQDEQYFGPGTRLTVT.

CDR3 coding DNA: TGTGCCAGCGACCTTGGAGGAGCGGGCCTCCCCTACGAGCAGTACTTC. Translation gives CASDLGGAGLPYEQYF. The J gene is TRBJ2-7, the V gene TRBV28; a weak D match, TRBD2 (6 bases). Between the trimmed V and J ends, which lost 8 bases and 2 bases, there was a span of 22 bases. CDR1 is MDHEN, CDR2 SYDVKM, per germline. CDR3 length: 16 residues. Filled out from reference TRBV28 and TRBJ2-7, the complete variable domain reads DVKVTQSSRYLVKRTGEKVFLECVQDMDHENMFWYRQDPGLGLRLIYFSYDVKMKEKGDIPEGYSVSREKKERFSLILESASTNQTSMYLCASDLGGAGLPYEQYFGPGTRLTVT.

V and J are TRBV5-1 and TRBJ2-1; 13 bases map to TRBD2. Germline assignment: CDR1 SGHRS and CDR2 YFSETQ. The CDR3 covers 15 residues. Losses at the gene ends were 3 bases for V and 9 bases for J; bases not matched to a gene: 6. CDR3 sequence (DNA): TGCGCCAGCAGCTCCGGGACTAGCGGGGTCGGTGAGCAGTTCTTC. Translation: CASSSGTSGVGEQFF.

The count of this clone is one. V and J are TRBV27 and TRBJ2-1; 9 nucleotides line up with TRBD2. Trimming removed 7 bases from V and 5 bases from J; junction bases left unmatched: 12. In germline, CDR1 is MNHEY, CDR2 SMNVEV (reference sequence). The CDR3 has 16 residues. DNA for the CDR3: TGTGCCAGCACCAAGAGGGGCGGGAGGGCCGACAATGAGCAGTTCTTC. Translation: CASTKRGGRADNEQFF.